One and the same sample provided the 17 T cell receptor beta chains below, sequenced in a study of cytomegalovirus exposure and HLA in healthy donors. The PCR contained 60 Vbeta and 13 Jbeta primers. The assay was immunoSEQ multiplex PCR, and TCRdb's table has in-frame clones only and misses some. There are over 100,000 clones in the sample; over 75% occur only once, and 3.5% to 5% lies in the top ten. The sample was PBMCs. The receptors shown here come from a male donor in good health and CMV-seropositive.

The V gene is TRBV19, the J gene TRBJ2-5, with 11 bases that match TRBD2. Trimming removed 1 base from V and 0 bases from J; junction bases left unmatched: 7. This CDR3 is built from 18 residues. From germline, CDR1 is LNHDA and CDR2 SQIVND (reference sequence). The CDR3 reads CASSIGLAGGRYQETQYF. CDR3 coding DNA: TGTGCCAGTAGTATAGGTCTAGCGGGGGGCCGGTACCAAGAGACCCAGTACTTC.

The rearrangement links TRBV6-5 to TRBJ1-3; D is perhaps TRBD1 (6 bases). Germline CDR1 MNHEY, CDR2 SVGAGI. V lost 5 bases and J lost 3, with 14 bases in between. The length of the CDR3 is 15 residues. The CDR3 sequence is CASSITRTVGNTIYF. The CDR3 bases are TGTGCCAGCAGTATAACCCGGACAGTTGGAAACACCATATATTTT.

The V gene is TRBV9, the J gene TRBJ1-2, with no clear D. The V end was cut by 5 bases, the J end by 4 bases, with 6 bases between. CDR3 size: 11 residues. Germline V CDR1 and CDR2: SGDLS, YYNGEE. CDR3 coding DNA: TGTGCCAGCAGGCGGGTCTATGGCTACACCTTC. This encodes CASRRVYGYTF.

The chain couples TRBV5-1 to TRBJ2-5, with a possible D match to TRBD1 (5 bases). Near its end, the DNA agrees better with TRBJ2-7, so the J call may be wrong. Germline V gives CDR1 SGHRS, CDR2 YFSETQ. The CDR3 runs to 15 residues. For the CDR3, the DNA is TGCGCCAGCAGCTTGGCCGGCAGGACATCCTACGAGCAGTACTTC. Encoded protein: CASSLAGRTSYEQYF.

The gene calls are TRBV14 and TRBJ2-7; 9 nucleotides agree with TRBD2. Germline-derived CDR1 and CDR2 are SGHDN and FVKESK. J was trimmed by 4 bases and V by 3 bases; bases with no gene match: 16. CDR3 size: 18 residues. DNA for the CDR3: TGTGCCAGCAGCCATCGGCTAGCGGGGCCACGCTTACTTTACGAGCAGTACTTC. Amino acids: CASSHRLAGPRLLYEQYF.

This clone has only a few counts. The chain links TRBV27 to TRBJ1-6, with 7 bases fitting TRBD1. The germline CDR1 and CDR2 sequences are MNHEY and SMNVEV (reference sequence). The CDR3 runs to 15 residues. Germline trimming cut 6 bases from V and 9 bases from J; bases unmatched to any gene: 11. CDR3 region: CASRGDSLGGSPLHF. CDR3 coding DNA: TGTGCCAGCAGAGGGGACAGCCTAGGTGGTTCACCCCTCCACTTT.

This chain joins TRBV28 and TRBJ2-7; tentatively, D is TRBD1 (5 bases). Trimming took off 5 bases at V and 4 bases at J, with 9 bases between the two ends. The CDR3 runs to 12 residues. Germline CDR1 reads MDHEN; CDR2 reads SYDVKM. CDR3 loop: CASSPQGYEQYF. The CDR3 DNA sequence: TGTGCCAGCAGTCCTCAGGGTTACGAGCAGTACTTC. The whole variable domain, remainder taken from reference TRBV28 and TRBJ2-7, is DVKVTQSSRYLVKRTGEKVFLECVQDMDHENMFWYRQDPGLGLRLIYFSYDVKMKEKGDIPEGYSVSREKKERFSLILESASTNQTSMYLCASSPQGYEQYFGPGTRLTVT.

The chain links TRBV30 to TRBJ2-2; a weak D match, TRBD1 (6 bases). The germline V and J ends were trimmed by 0 bases and 5 bases, with 10 bases remaining between them. Looked up from germline, CDR1 is GTSNPN and CDR2 is SVGIG (reference sequence). This CDR3 has 14 residues. CDR3 coding DNA: TGTGCCTGGAGTGTACAGGGCTATACCGGGGAGCTGTTTTTT. This encodes CAWSVQGYTGELFF.

This clone was seen just once. V and J are TRBV4-1 and TRBJ2-3; maybe TRBD1 (6 bases). The CDR3 sequence is 16 residues long. Deletions cut 1 base from V and 3 bases from J, with 14 bases between. From germline, CDR1 is MGHRA and CDR2 YSYEKL. The CDR3 DNA reads as TGCGCCAGCAGCCAAGTGGGTGGGGGCCGAACAGATACGCAGTATTTT. Its protein is CASSQVGGGRTDTQYF.

V gene TRBV6-1 combines with J gene TRBJ2-3, with 9 bases aligning to TRBD2. There are 15 residues in the CDR3. Trimming at V came to 5 bases and at J to 4 bases, leaving 7 bases not matched to a gene. Germline CDR1 reads MNHNS; CDR2 reads SASEGT. CDR3 sequence reads: CASSWSGGRPDTQYF. DNA for the CDR3: TGTGCCAGCAGTTGGAGCGGGGGGCGGCCAGATACGCAGTATTTT.

The chain has TRBV28 and TRBJ2-1, with 9 bases lining up with TRBD1. The V gene end was trimmed by 6 bases and the J gene end by 0 bases; junction bases not matched to a gene: 9. Germline CDR1 and CDR2: MDHEN and SYDVKM. The CDR3 runs to 17 residues. The CDR3 reads CASRTDRGMVSYNEQFF. The CDR3 coding sequence is TGTGCCAGCAGAACGGACAGGGGAATGGTCTCCTACAATGAGCAGTTCTTC.

This clone has a single count. The chain joins TRBV5-1 to TRBJ2-3; TRBD2 matches at 10 bases. Germline lookup yields CDR1 SGHRS and CDR2 YFSETQ. Unmatched junction bases numbered 7, after V lost 0 bases and J lost 0 bases. CDR3 length: 18 residues. CDR3 loop: CASSLGGSGGTSTDTQYF. The CDR3 nucleotides read TGCGCCAGCAGCTTGGGTGGTAGCGGGGGGACTAGCACAGATACGCAGTATTTT.

The rearrangement links TRBV7-9 to TRBJ2-3; D is ambiguous. This CDR3 region has 16 residues. With 5 bases removed from V and 0 bases from J, the gap between germline ends came to 15 bases. Germline CDR1 reads SEHNR; CDR2 reads FQNEAQ (reference sequence). CDR3 coding DNA: TGTGCCAGCAGCCGCCGTGGCCAATTCAGCACAGATACGCAGTATTTT. Amino acid sequence: CASSRRGQFSTDTQYF.

V gene TRBV18 combines with J gene TRBJ2-7; the D is unclear. Germline CDR1 is KGHSH and CDR2 is LQKENI. This CDR3 spans 13 amino acids. Trimming left V 2 bases short and J 2 bases short, with 7 bases between. The CDR3 DNA reads TGTGCCAGCTCACCAGTACAGACCTACGAGCAGTACTTC. Translation gives CASSPVQTYEQYF.

The V and J genes are TRBV11-2 and TRBJ2-7, with 7 bases fitting TRBD1. The CDR3 spans 15 residues. Germline lookup yields CDR1 SGHAT and CDR2 FQNNGV. With 5 bases clipped from V and 7 bases from J, the junction kept 14 bases outside the gene matches. As DNA, the CDR3 is TGTGCCAGCAGCCAAATTCAGGGGACAGCCGGGGAGCAGTACTTC. Translated: CASSQIQGTAGEQYF.

The genes are TRBV7-8 and TRBJ2-7; perhaps TRBD2 as D (5 bases). The V gene lost 0 bases and the J gene lost 3 bases, with 12 bases spanning the gap. This CDR3 spans 15 amino acids. CDR1 and CDR2 from the germline V gene are SGHVS and FQNEAQ. CDR3 region: CASSLAGASLYEQYF. CDR3 in DNA: TGTGCCAGCAGCTTAGCGGGAGCGAGCCTCTACGAGCAGTACTTC.

A word on this clone: In this CDR3 the conserved last residue, phenylalanine or tryptophan, is missing, so a read error is likely. The J gene is TRBJ2-7, the V gene TRBV4-2, with 10 bases identical to TRBD2. There are 15 residues in the CDR3. Germline V gene data show CDR1 as LGHNA and CDR2 as YNFKEQ. V was clipped by 4 bases and J by 4 bases; unmatched bases: 7. CDR3 amino acids: CASSPSGSPSYEQYC. The CDR3 bases are TGTGCCAGCAGCCCTAGCGGGAGCCCCTCTTACGAGCAGTACTGC.